This T cell receptor beta chain is drawn from a study of blood T cell repertoires in COVID-19. Clones were read by immunoSEQ multiplex PCR, and TCRdb kept only the in-frame ones, dropping some. Among over 100,000 clones listed, around 85% were seen once. The V and J ends lost 6 bases and 1 base respectively, with 13 bases between them. The length of the CDR3 is 14 residues. Germline values: CDR1 MDHEN, CDR2 SYDVKM. The clonotype was recovered from a woman over 75 with active or convalescent COVID-19. The chain links TRBV28 to TRBJ2-7; a possible D gene is TRBD1 (6 bases). Source material: peripheral blood. The CDR3 here is CASRYRDTSYEQYF. The CDR3 nucleotides are TGTGCCAGCAGATACCGGGACACTTCCTACGAGCAGTACTTC.